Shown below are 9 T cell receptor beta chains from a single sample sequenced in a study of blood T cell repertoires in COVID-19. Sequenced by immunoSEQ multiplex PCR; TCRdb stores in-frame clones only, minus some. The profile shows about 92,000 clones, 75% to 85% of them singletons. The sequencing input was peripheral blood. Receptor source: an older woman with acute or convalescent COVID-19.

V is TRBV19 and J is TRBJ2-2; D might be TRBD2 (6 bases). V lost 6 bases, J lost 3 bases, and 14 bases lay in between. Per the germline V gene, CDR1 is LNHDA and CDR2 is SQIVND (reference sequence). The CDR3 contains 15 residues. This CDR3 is CASRTQGGYTGELFF. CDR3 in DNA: TGTGCCAGTAGGACCCAGGGAGGTTACACCGGGGAGCTGTTTTTT.

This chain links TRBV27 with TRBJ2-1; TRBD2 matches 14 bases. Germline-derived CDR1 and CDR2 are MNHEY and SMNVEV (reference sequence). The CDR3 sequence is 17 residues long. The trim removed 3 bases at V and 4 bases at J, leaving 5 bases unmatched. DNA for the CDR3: TGTGCCAGCAGTTTCAGGACTAGCGGGAGGAAGTACAATGAGCAGTTCTTC. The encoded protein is CASSFRTSGRKYNEQFF.

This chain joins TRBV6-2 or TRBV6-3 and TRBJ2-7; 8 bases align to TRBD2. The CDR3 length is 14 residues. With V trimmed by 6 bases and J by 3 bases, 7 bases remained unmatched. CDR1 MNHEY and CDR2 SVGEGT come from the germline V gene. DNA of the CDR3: TGTGCCAGCAGCCTCGGGGGGGCCTTCTACGAGCAGTACTTC. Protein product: CASSLGGAFYEQYF.

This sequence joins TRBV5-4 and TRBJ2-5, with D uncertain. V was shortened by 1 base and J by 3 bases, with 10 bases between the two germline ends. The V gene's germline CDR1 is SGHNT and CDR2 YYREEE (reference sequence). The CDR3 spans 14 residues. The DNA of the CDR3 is TGTGCCAGCAGCTTGAACCGCCGGGAAGAGACCCAGTACTTC. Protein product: CASSLNRREETQYF.

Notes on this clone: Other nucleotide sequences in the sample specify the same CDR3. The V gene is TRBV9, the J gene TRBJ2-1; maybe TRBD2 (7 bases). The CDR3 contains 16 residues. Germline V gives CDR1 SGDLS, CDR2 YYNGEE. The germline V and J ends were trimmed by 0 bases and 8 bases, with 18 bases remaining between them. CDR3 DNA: TGTGCCAGCAGCGTAGGGGCGCGGGGAGGGGGGTATGAGCAGTTCTTC. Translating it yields CASSVGARGGGYEQFF.

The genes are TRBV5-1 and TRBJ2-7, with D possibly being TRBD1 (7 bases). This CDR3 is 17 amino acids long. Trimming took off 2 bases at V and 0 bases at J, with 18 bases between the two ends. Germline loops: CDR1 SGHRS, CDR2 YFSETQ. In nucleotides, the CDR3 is TGCGCCAGCAGCTTAGGCGGGACAGCGAGGAGCTCCTACGAGCAGTACTTC. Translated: CASSLGGTARSSYEQYF.

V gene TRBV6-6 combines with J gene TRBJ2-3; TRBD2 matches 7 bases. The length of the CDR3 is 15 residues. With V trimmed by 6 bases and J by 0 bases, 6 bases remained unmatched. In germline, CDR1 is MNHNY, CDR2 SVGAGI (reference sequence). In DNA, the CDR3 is TGTGCCAGCAGACCACTAGCGTCTAGCACAGATACGCAGTATTTT. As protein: CASRPLASSTDTQYF.

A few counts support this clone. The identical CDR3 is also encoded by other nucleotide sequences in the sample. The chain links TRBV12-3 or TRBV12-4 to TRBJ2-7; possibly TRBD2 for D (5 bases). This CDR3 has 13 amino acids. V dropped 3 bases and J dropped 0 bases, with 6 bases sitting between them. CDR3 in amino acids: CASSFRGSYEQYF. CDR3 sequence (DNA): TGTGCCAGCAGTTTCCGGGGCTCCTACGAGCAGTACTTC.

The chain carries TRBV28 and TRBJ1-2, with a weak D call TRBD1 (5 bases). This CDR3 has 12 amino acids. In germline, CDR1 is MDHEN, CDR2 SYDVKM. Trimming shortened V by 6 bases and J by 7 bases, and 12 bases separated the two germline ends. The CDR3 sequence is CASRETALGYTF. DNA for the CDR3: TGTGCCAGCAGAGAGACAGCCCTTGGCTACACCTTC.